What follows is one T cell receptor beta chain and its context. The target antigen is unknown. The sample originates from a study of T-cell reconstitution after alpha-beta-depleted transplantation in children. Findings and limits, study-wide: Reportedly, roughly two months post-transplant, alpha-beta T cells arose from several hundred expanded graft clones. Several patients had high TCRbeta diversity at day 60; it came from surviving recipient T cells and thymic progenitors. Most T-cell counts and diversity one year after the transplant came from T cells that were newly produced.

Using unique molecular identifiers, the investigators prepared the TCRbeta library. TCRdb redid the calling of the PCR reads with MiXCR, one entry per CDR3 protein. In the table there are about a million distinct CDR3 sequences, roughly 31% of which are singletons. The V end was cut by 5 bases, the J end by 7 bases, with 24 bases between. Germline CDR1 and CDR2: SGHVS and FQNEAQ. The CDR3 spans 16 residues. V is TRBV7-8 and J is TRBJ2-7; perhaps TRBD1 as D (5 bases). The clonotype comes from a boy younger than two who had a stem cell transplant for SCID, so the T cells may come from the graft donor. The material sequenced was PBMCs, mostly from graft donor cells, taken 360 days after TCRalphabeta/CD19-depleted stem cell transplant. CDR3 bases: TGTGCCAGCAGCCTGGCTGGGGTCAACCGTCAGGGAGAGCAGTACTTC. Translation: CASSLAGVNRQGEQYF.